The T cell receptor beta chain described here comes from a study of T cells in Graves' hyperthyroidism and ophthalmopathy. For the study at large: Blood from the periphery was taken at initial diagnosis, before any treatment.

It was considered stable Graves' hyperthyroidism when ophthalmopathy did not progress within 18 months. This clonotype was observed a handful of times. Template material for amplifying TCR beta CDR3 regions consisted of RNA transcripts. HTBI primers were employed in a first-round RT-PCR of the TCR CDR3. TCRdb passed the multiplex PCR reads through MiXCR, listing each CDR3 protein once. The sample records some 350,000 distinct CDR3 sequences, 20% to 25% being singletons. Germline V CDR1 and CDR2: MDHEN, SYDVKM. CDR3 length: 14 residues. Trimming at V came to 3 bases and at J to 6 bases, leaving 8 bases not matched to a gene.

The receptor's source is a man over 45 with Graves' hyperthyroidism. Sequences were obtained from blood. The chain recombines TRBV28 with TRBJ2-7; 7 bases are shared with TRBD2. CDR3 sequence reads: CASSFSGNRVEQYF. The CDR3 DNA is TGTGCCAGCAGTTTCAGCGGGAATCGCGTCGAGCAGTACTTC.